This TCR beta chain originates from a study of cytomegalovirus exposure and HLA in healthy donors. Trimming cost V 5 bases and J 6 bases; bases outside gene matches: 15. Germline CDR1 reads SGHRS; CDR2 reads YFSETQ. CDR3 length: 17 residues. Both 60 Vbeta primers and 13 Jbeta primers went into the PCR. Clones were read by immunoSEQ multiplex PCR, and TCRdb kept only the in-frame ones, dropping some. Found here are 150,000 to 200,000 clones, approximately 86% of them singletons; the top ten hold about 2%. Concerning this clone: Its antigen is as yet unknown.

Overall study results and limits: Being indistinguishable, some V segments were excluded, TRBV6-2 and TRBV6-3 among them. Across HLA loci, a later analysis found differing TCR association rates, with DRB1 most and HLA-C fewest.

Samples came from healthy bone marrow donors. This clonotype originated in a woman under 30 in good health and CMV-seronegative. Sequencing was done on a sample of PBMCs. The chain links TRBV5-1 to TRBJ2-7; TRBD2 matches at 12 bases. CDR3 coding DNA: TGCGCCAGCAGACCTACTAGCGGGAGGACTACGCGGATCGAGCAGTACTTC. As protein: CASRPTSGRTTRIEQYF.